This T cell receptor beta chain was found in a study of beta chain features in type 1 diabetes. A word on this clone: Its antigen remains unidentified.

Looked up from germline, CDR1 is SGDLS and CDR2 is YYNGEE. The V gene lost 0 bases and the J gene lost 6 bases, with 9 bases spanning the gap. This CDR3 region has 13 residues. Study results and caveats: Shorter TCRB CDR3s, moderately but significantly so, marked every one of the four CD4+ subsets in Type 1 diabetes patients.

Investigators reverse transcribed all isolated RNA, so they sequenced expressed TCRB transcripts. Sequenced by immunoSEQ multiplex PCR; TCRdb stores in-frame clones only, minus some. The sample holds over 350,000 clones, about 14% seen once. Sequenced: naive CD4+ T cells from blood. The TCR was taken from a woman aged 18-29 years in good health. The V gene is TRBV9, the J gene TRBJ1-1; D unclear. DNA for the CDR3: TGTGCCAGCAGCGTAGAGAACAGCCCTGAAGCTTTCTTT. This gives the protein CASSVENSPEAFF. Complete variable domain (other parts from reference TRBV9 and TRBJ1-1): DSGVTQTPKHLITATGQRVTLRCSPRSGDLSVYWYQQSLDQGLQFLIQYYNGEERAKGNILERFSAQQFPDLHSELNLSSLELGDSALYFCASSVENSPEAFFGQGTRLTVV.